Shown below are 22 T cell receptor beta chains from a single sample sequenced in a study of radiotherapy plus CTLA-4 blockade in lung cancer. Sequencing was performed with immunoSEQ multiplex PCR; in TCRdb, only in-frame clones are kept and a portion is missing. This table has 45,000 to 75,000 clones, about three quarters appearing once. The sequencing here drew on peripheral blood, taken from a patient treated with radiotherapy plus ipilimumab. The receptors were sampled from a human donor with non-small cell lung cancer who had a partial response to radiotherapy plus ipilimumab.

This chain joins TRBV6-1 and TRBJ1-1; TRBD1 might be the D (6 bases). Germline V lookup: CDR1 MNHNS, CDR2 SASEGT. Trimming left V 10 bases short and J 0 bases short, with 12 bases between. The CDR3 consists of 13 residues. The CDR3 here is CAIRDRLNTEAFF. The CDR3 DNA sequence: TGTGCCATCCGCGACAGGCTGAACACTGAAGCTTTCTTT.

The V and J genes are TRBV29-1 and TRBJ1-4; 8 bases are shared with TRBD1. The germline V gene encodes CDR1 SQVTM and CDR2 ANQGSEA. CDR3 length: 13 amino acids. V shed 7 bases, J shed 5 bases, and the junction held 6 bases outside the gene matches. The CDR3 loop is CSARTGLNEKLFF. The CDR3 region has the DNA TGCAGCGCCCGGACAGGGCTCAATGAAAAACTGTTTTTT.

This clone was seen a handful of times. The genes are TRBV4-1 and TRBJ1-2, with 8 bases lining up with TRBD1. The V gene's germline CDR1 is MGHRA and CDR2 YSYEKL. With 3 bases clipped from V and 4 bases from J, the junction kept 4 bases outside the gene matches. CDR3 size: 14 residues. CDR3: CASSHEDRVYGYTF. CDR3 coding DNA: TGCGCCAGCAGCCACGAGGACAGGGTCTATGGCTACACCTTC.

The rearrangement links TRBV6-1 to TRBJ2-2, with D perhaps TRBD1 (8 bases). Trimming stripped 5 bases from V and 6 bases from J, with 16 bases between. Germline assignment: CDR1 MNHNS and CDR2 SASEGT. The CDR3 contains 15 residues. The CDR3: CASSSGQGGAGELFF. Written as DNA, the CDR3 is TGTGCCAGCAGTTCTGGACAGGGAGGGGCCGGGGAGCTGTTTTTT.

The genes are TRBV7-6 and TRBJ2-7, with 14 bases aligning to TRBD2. V gave up 0 bases and J gave up 0 bases; unmatched junction bases: 1. Looked up from germline, CDR1 is SGHVS and CDR2 is FNYEAQ. This CDR3 is built from 17 residues. The CDR3 sequence: CASSLATSGGDSYEQYF. CDR3 sequence (DNA): TGTGCCAGCAGCTTAGCGACTAGCGGGGGGGACTCCTACGAGCAGTACTTC.

The DNA for the CDR3 is TGTGCCAGCAGCCCAGGGCCCCCCCAGCCCCAGCATTTT. It codes for CASSPGPPQPQHF. The V call is TRBV6-5, the J call TRBJ1-5; tentatively, D is TRBD1 (5 bases). The CDR3 runs to 13 residues. Germline V gives CDR1 MNHEY, CDR2 SVGAGI. Trimming removed 6 bases at V and 7 bases at J, with 13 bases between.

This chain connects TRBV19 to TRBJ1-1, with a possible D match to TRBD1 (6 bases). The CDR3 consists of 14 residues. The V end lost 8 bases, the J end lost 4 bases, and 17 bases lay between the germline ends. Germline assignment: CDR1 LNHDA and CDR2 SQIVND (reference sequence). The CDR3 coding sequence is TGTGCCAGTGGTCCTACAGGGATTCGCACTGAAGCTTTCTTT. Translation: CASGPTGIRTEAFF.

The chain joins TRBV19 to TRBJ2-3; 8 bases match TRBD1. V shed 7 bases and J 2 bases; nucleotides not matched to a gene: 11. CDR1 LNHDA and CDR2 SQIVND come from the germline V gene (reference sequence). The CDR3 covers 16 residues. The CDR3 nucleotides read TGTGCCAGTACCCTAGCCGGGACAGGTCACACAGATACGCAGTATTTT. It encodes CASTLAGTGHTDTQYF.

The chain employs TRBV19 and TRBJ1-5, with D maybe TRBD1 (5 bases). The length of the CDR3 is 15 residues. From germline, CDR1 is LNHDA and CDR2 SQIVND (reference sequence). Trimming shortened V by 2 bases and J by 2 bases, and 10 bases separated the two germline ends. CDR3 residues: CASSITRVRNQPQHF. CDR3 nucleotide sequence: TGTGCCAGTAGTATAACCAGGGTCCGCAATCAGCCCCAGCATTTT.

The genes are TRBV7-2 and TRBJ1-1; D ambiguous. V shed 5 bases and J shed 4 bases, with 20 bases lying between them. The CDR3 length is 16 residues. CDR1 and CDR2 from the germline V gene are SGHTA and FQGNSA. The DNA for the CDR3 is TGTGCCAGCAGCCTTTTTTCTCGGGGTCCGGCCACTGAAGCTTTCTTT. Protein sequence: CASSLFSRGPATEAFF. Filled out from reference TRBV7-2 and TRBJ1-1, the complete variable domain reads GAGVSQSPSNKVTEKGKDVELRCDPISGHTALYWYRQSLGQGLEFLIYFQGNSAPDKSGLPSDRFSAERTGGSVSTLTIQRTQQEDSAVYLCASSLFSRGPATEAFFGQGTRLTVV.

V is TRBV7-9 and J is TRBJ2-2; a possible D gene is TRBD1 (6 bases). There are 16 residues in the CDR3. CDR1 is SEHNR and CDR2 is FQNEAQ in the germline V gene (reference sequence). Trimming removed 5 bases from V and 1 base from J, with 14 bases in between. CDR3 sequence (DNA): TGTGCCAGCAGCCATGGGACATTTGAGAACACCGGGGAGCTGTTTTTT. Protein: CASSHGTFENTGELFF.

V usage is TRBV7-3 and J usage is TRBJ2-3; 8 nucleotides agree with TRBD2. The CDR3 sequence is 15 residues long. The germline gives CDR1 SGHTA, CDR2 FQGTGA. V gave up 4 bases and J gave up 4 bases; unmatched junction bases: 7. The CDR3 sequence: CASSSIAGRADTQYF. CDR3 DNA sequence: TGTGCCAGCAGCTCAATAGCGGGGAGAGCAGATACGCAGTATTTT.

J is TRBJ1-5 and V is TRBV6-5; 7 bases are shared with TRBD1. The V gene's germline CDR1 is MNHEY and CDR2 SVGAGI. Unmatched junction bases numbered 5, after V lost 6 bases and J lost 0 bases. CDR3 length: 15 amino acids. CDR3 amino acids: CASRRTGISNQPQHF. CDR3 coding DNA: TGTGCCAGCAGAAGGACAGGAATTAGCAATCAGCCCCAGCATTTT.

The chain has TRBV6-1 and TRBJ1-2; 8 bases are shared with TRBD1. The junction had 6 bases not matched to a gene; V was cut back by 7 bases and J by 2 bases. CDR1 and CDR2 (germline): MNHNS, SASEGT. The CDR3 is made up of 14 amino acids. The CDR3 sequence: CASTGTGINYGYTF. The CDR3 region has the DNA TGTGCCAGCACTGGGACAGGAATCAACTATGGCTACACCTTC.

This chain connects TRBV6-1 to TRBJ1-5, with TRBD1 identical over 9 bases. Trimming cost V 7 bases and J 2 bases; bases outside gene matches: 3. The CDR3 is made up of 14 amino acids. Germline V gives CDR1 MNHNS, CDR2 SASEGT. The CDR3 nucleotides read TGTGCCAGCACCTGGACAGGGGGCAATCAGCCCCAGCATTTT. The encoded protein is CASTWTGGNQPQHF.

The gene calls are TRBV5-1 and TRBJ2-1, with D unclear. The CDR3 runs to 11 residues. CDR1 is SGHRS, CDR2 YFSETQ, per germline. V shed 5 bases and J shed 7 bases, with 7 bases lying between them. The CDR3 nucleotides read TGCGCCAGCAGGCAGGCTAATGAGCAGTTCTTC. This encodes CASRQANEQFF.

V is TRBV27 and J is TRBJ1-6; TRBD1 aligns across 12 bases. With 4 bases clipped from V and 10 bases from J, the junction kept 11 bases outside the gene matches. CDR1 is MNHEY and CDR2 is SMNVEV in the germline V gene (reference sequence). The CDR3 has 17 residues. The CDR3: CASSSPGQGAFGSPLHF. The CDR3 DNA sequence: TGTGCCAGCAGTTCTCCGGGACAGGGGGCGTTTGGCTCACCCCTCCACTTT.

The chain links TRBV5-1 to TRBJ1-2; D gene uncertain. Trimming took 0 bases from V and 3 from J, leaving 9 bases between them. The germline V gene encodes CDR1 SGHRS and CDR2 YFSETQ. The length of the CDR3 is 14 residues. The CDR3 DNA sequence: TGCGCCAGCAGCTTGGCCGGGATGGACTATGGCTACACCTTC. Protein: CASSLAGMDYGYTF. The entire variable domain, with the rest obtained from reference TRBV5-1 and TRBJ1-2, is as follows: KAGVTQTPRYLIKTRGQQVTLSCSPISGHRSVSWYQQTPGQGLQFLFEYFSETQRNKGNFPGRFSGRQFSNSRSEMNVSTLELGDSALYLCASSLAGMDYGYTFGSGTRLTVV.

The V gene is TRBV9, the J gene TRBJ2-1, with D perhaps matching TRBD1 (5 bases). Trimming took 4 bases from V and 2 from J, leaving 10 bases between them. The CDR3 totals 14 residues. CDR1 and CDR2 from the germline V gene are SGDLS and YYNGEE. CDR3 bases: TGTGCCAGCAGCCTTGACAGTACCTACAATGAGCAGTTCTTC. It is translated as CASSLDSTYNEQFF. The full variable domain, in which reference TRBV9 and TRBJ2-1 provide the parts outside the CDR3, is DSGVTQTPKHLITATGQRVTLRCSPRSGDLSVYWYQQSLDQGLQFLIQYYNGEERAKGNILERFSAQQFPDLHSELNLSSLELGDSALYFCASSLDSTYNEQFFGPGTRLTVL.

By sample fraction, this clone is medium-sized. The chain links TRBV6-5 to TRBJ1-3; maybe TRBD1 (6 bases). CDR1 is MNHEY, CDR2 SVGAGI, per germline. The ends were cut back, 5 bases at V and 2 bases at J, with 13 bases in the middle. The CDR3 consists of 15 residues. This chain's CDR3 is CASSPDRSPGNTIYF. CDR3 in DNA: TGTGCCAGCAGTCCTGACAGGTCTCCTGGAAACACCATATATTTT.

The chain recombines TRBV30 with TRBJ1-4; no clear D. Trimming shortened V by 7 bases and J by 0 bases, and 6 bases separated the two germline ends. Germline loops: CDR1 GTSNPN, CDR2 SVGIG (reference sequence). The CDR3 sequence is 12 residues long. The CDR3 region is CALRATNEKLFF. The CDR3 bases are TGTGCCTTGCGGGCAACTAATGAAAAACTGTTTTTT.

V and J are TRBV4-1 and TRBJ1-1; tentatively, D is TRBD1 (6 bases). V was shortened by 1 base and J by 5 bases, with 14 bases between the two germline ends. The CDR3 has 15 amino acids. CDR1 and CDR2 (germline): MGHRA, YSYEKL. The CDR3 loop reads CASSQVSQGWTEAFF. The CDR3 bases are TGCGCCAGCAGCCAAGTTTCACAGGGCTGGACTGAAGCTTTCTTT.